These T cell receptor beta chains were read from a single sample in a study of response to subunit inactivated influenza vaccine. TCRdb used MiXCR to reprocess the RT-PCR reads, holding one entry per CDR3 protein. The sample has 400,000 to 550,000 distinct CDR3 sequences, around 25% seen once. The sample in question was CD4+ T cells sorted from PBMCs, obtained 5 to 6 days after vaccination. Source of these receptors: a man in his fifties or sixties who received an inactivated influenza vaccine. CDR3s include the opening cysteine and the closing phenylalanine or tryptophan. D genes are given only for firm matches. Expanded clones get a size class; other rows say once, few or many, or leave the size out.

V	size	D	J	DNA	CDR3
TRBV7-6	-	TRBD2	TRBJ2-1	TGTGCCAGCAGCTTAAATCGCGGGAGTCACAATGAGCAGTTCTTC	CASSLNRGSHNEQFF
TRBV20-1	-	-	TRBJ2-2	TGCAGTGCTAGGACAGAGAAGACCGGGGAGCTGTTTTTT	CSARTEKTGELFF
TRBV27	few	-	TRBJ2-2	TGTGCCAGCAGTACGGGACTCTTAAAGGATTACGGGGAGCTGTTTTTT	CASSTGLLKDYGELFF
TRBV29-1	-	-	TRBJ1-4	TGCAGCGCCCGGACGGCAGATAGTGAACTGTTTTTT	CSARTADSELFF
TRBV5-1	few	-	TRBJ1-1	TGCGCCAGCAGCGAGGCTCCCTCCACTGAAGCTTTCTTT	CASSEAPSTEAFF
TRBV5-5	few	-	TRBJ1-1	TGTGCCAGCAGCCTCATCCGTAGTTCTCGGACTGAAGCTTTCTTT	CASSLIRSSRTEAFF
TRBV2	-	-	TRBJ1-5	TGTGCCAGCAGTGTGGACCAAGTGGGGAATCAGCCCCAGCATTTT	CASSVDQVGNQPQHF
TRBV20-1	-	TRBD2	TRBJ2-7	TGCAGTGCTAGGAATAGCGGGAGGGCCGAGTACGAGCAGTACTTC	CSARNSGRAEYEQYF
TRBV6-5	-	-	TRBJ2-7	TGTGCCAGCAGTTACTCCTTTGACAGGAGCTACGAGCAGTACTTC	CASSYSFDRSYEQYF
TRBV29-1	-	-	TRBJ2-5	TGCAGCGCCCGAGGGCTTGGGCCTCAAGAGACCCAGTACTTC	CSARGLGPQETQYF
TRBV12-3/TRBV12-4	few	-	TRBJ2-7	TGTGCCAGCAGCGGGACCCATGCCGGGTTACAGTACTTC	CASSGTHAGLQYF
TRBV20-1	few	-	TRBJ2-7	TGCAGTGCTCACCCCGTTGAGCTGTTAGTCGAGCAGTACTTC	CSAHPVELLVEQYF
TRBV7-9	-	TRBD1	TRBJ2-7	TGTGCCAGCAGCGATGGCGGGACAGGGGCCTACGAGCAGTACTTC	CASSDGGTGAYEQYF
TRBV6-5	-	-	TRBJ2-5	TGTGCCAGCAGTTACCCCGGGGTCGAAGAGACCCAGTACTTC	CASSYPGVEETQYF
TRBV5-1	-	TRBD1	TRBJ2-5	TGCGCCAGCACCGGGACAGGGTTGGAGACCCAGTACTTC	CASTGTGLETQYF
TRBV20-1	-	-	TRBJ2-1	TGCAGTGCTAGCGCCGGGACTGTCTCTTACAATGAGCAGTTCTTC	CSASAGTVSYNEQFF
TRBV5-1	-	-	TRBJ2-5	TGCGCCAGCAGCTTGACTTGGGAGACCCAGTACTTC	CASSLTWETQYF
TRBV20-1	-	-	TRBJ1-6	TGCAGTGCCACGAGGGGCGGGAGCTCCTATAATTCACCCCTCCACTTT	CSATRGGSSYNSPLHF
TRBV4-2	-	-	TRBJ2-1	TGTGCCAGCAGCCCCGGGGTAGCAAGGAACGTCTACAATGAGCAGTTCTTC	CASSPGVARNVYNEQFF
TRBV6-2/TRBV6-3	-	-	TRBJ2-7	TGTGCCAGCAGTTACTCCAGAGGTCTTGGGGCCTACGAGCAGTACTTC	CASSYSRGLGAYEQYF
TRBV10-3	few	-	TRBJ2-7	TGTGCCATCAGTCCCCTCGCCGGCTCCGAGCAGTACTTC	CAISPLAGSEQYF
TRBV30	-	-	TRBJ2-3	TGTGCCTGGAGTGTTACCCGCGGACGCACAGATACGCAGTATTTT	CAWSVTRGRTDTQYF
TRBV6-2/TRBV6-3	few	TRBD2	TRBJ2-4	TGTGCCAGCAGTTACAACCTGGCGGGAGTAGCCAAAAACATTCAGTACTTC	CASSYNLAGVAKNIQYF
TRBV5-1	-	TRBD1	TRBJ1-6	TGCGCCAGCAGGGGGGACAGGACCCTCCACTTT	CASRGDRTLHF
TRBV12-3/TRBV12-4	-	-	TRBJ2-3	TGTGCCAGCAGTTTTTATGGGGCTAGCACAGATACGCAGTATTTT	CASSFYGASTDTQYF
TRBV30	-	-	TRBJ1-1	TGTGCCTGGAGGGCGACAGTGAACACTGAAGCTTTCTTT	CAWRATVNTEAFF
TRBV12-3/TRBV12-4	few	-	TRBJ1-1	TGTGCCAGCAGTTTAGAGTTACTTGGAGCTTTCTTT	CASSLELLGAFF
TRBV20-1	-	-	TRBJ1-5	TGCAGTGCTAGAGATTGGGGGAGCGGCAATCAGCCCCAGCATTTT	CSARDWGSGNQPQHF
TRBV12-3/TRBV12-4	few	-	TRBJ2-2	TGTGCCAGCAGTTTACGGGGGGCTCCGAACACCGGGGAGCTGTTTTTT	CASSLRGAPNTGELFF
TRBV3-1	few	TRBD1	TRBJ2-4	TGTGCCAGCAGCCCACCGGACAGGGGGCCCGACATTCAGTACTTC	CASSPPDRGPDIQYF
TRBV5-8	once	-	TRBJ2-3	TGTGCCAGCAGCATCCCTCACAGGGTGGCAGATACGCAGTATTTT	CASSIPHRVADTQYF
TRBV5-1	few	TRBD2	TRBJ2-1	TGCGCCAGCAGCTTGGAGGCTAGCGGGGCATTTAGGTCCTACAATGAGCAGTTCTTC	CASSLEASGAFRSYNEQFF
TRBV10-3	-	-	TRBJ2-5	TGTGCCATCAGTGAGGGTGTTATAGAGACCCAGTACTTC	CAISEGVIETQYF
TRBV7-8	-	-	TRBJ2-7	TGTGCCAGCACCAGACAGGCAACCTACGAGCAGTACTTC	CASTRQATYEQYF
TRBV12-3/TRBV12-4	-	-	TRBJ1-5	TGTGCCAGCAGGGTTGAGGGGTCCAATCAGCCCCAGCATTTT	CASRVEGSNQPQHF
TRBV12-3/TRBV12-4	few	-	TRBJ1-2	TGTGCCAGCAGTCCCCCCGGAGGATACTATGGCTACACCTTC	CASSPPGGYYGYTF
TRBV20-1	-	-	TRBJ1-5	TGCAGTGCTTCGGCGACCAATCAGCCCCAGCATTTT	CSASATNQPQHF
TRBV5-4	few	-	TRBJ2-3	TGTGCCAGCAGCTTTCGGGCCGTACGGGATACGCAGTATTTT	CASSFRAVRDTQYF
TRBV24-1	-	-	TRBJ2-1	TGTGCCACCAGTGTCGCCGACAGCCAGGGCTCCTACAATGAGCAGTTCTTC	CATSVADSQGSYNEQFF
TRBV2	few	-	TRBJ2-7	TGTGCCAGCACCGAAGGGCCTAGAGAAAACTACGAGCAGTACTTC	CASTEGPRENYEQYF
TRBV12-3/TRBV12-4	few	-	TRBJ1-4	TGTGCCAGCAGTCCTTACGGGCCTATTAATGAAAAACTGTTTTTT	CASSPYGPINEKLFF
TRBV20-1	-	-	TRBJ1-1	TGCAGTGCATCCACCGCCGGGGGGCGGACTGAAGCTTTCTTT	CSASTAGGRTEAFF
TRBV20-1	-	-	TRBJ2-1	TGCAGTGCTAGAGATTTCGGGAATGAGCAGTTCTTC	CSARDFGNEQFF
TRBV5-1	few	TRBD1	TRBJ2-5	TGCGCCAGCAGCCCCCAGGGGGTCAAGGAGACCCAGTACTTC	CASSPQGVKETQYF
TRBV2	-	-	TRBJ2-7	TGTGCCAGAGGGAGGACAGGCTACGAGCAGTACTTC	CARGRTGYEQYF
TRBV7-3	few	TRBD1	TRBJ2-1	TGTGCCAGCAGCGCTCAGACAGGGGCACCTCTGCGCAATGAGCAGTTCTTC	CASSAQTGAPLRNEQFF
TRBV5-1	-	TRBD1	TRBJ2-5	TGCGCCAGCAGACTGACCGGGACAGGGGGCGAGACCCAGTACTTC	CASRLTGTGGETQYF
TRBV11-2	-	-	TRBJ2-5	TGTGCCAGCAGCTTGCAAGGGAAGACCCAGTACTTC	CASSLQGKTQYF